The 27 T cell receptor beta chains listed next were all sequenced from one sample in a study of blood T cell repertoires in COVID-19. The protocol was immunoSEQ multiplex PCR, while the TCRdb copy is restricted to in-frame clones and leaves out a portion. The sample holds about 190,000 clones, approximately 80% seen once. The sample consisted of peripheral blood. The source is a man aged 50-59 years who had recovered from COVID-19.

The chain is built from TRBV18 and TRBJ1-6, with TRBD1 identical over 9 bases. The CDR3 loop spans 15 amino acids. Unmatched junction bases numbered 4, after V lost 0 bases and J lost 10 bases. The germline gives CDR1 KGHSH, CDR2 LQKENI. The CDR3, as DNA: TGTGCCAGCTCACCACCGGGACAGGGATCCTCACCCCTCCACTTT. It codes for CASSPPGQGSSPLHF.

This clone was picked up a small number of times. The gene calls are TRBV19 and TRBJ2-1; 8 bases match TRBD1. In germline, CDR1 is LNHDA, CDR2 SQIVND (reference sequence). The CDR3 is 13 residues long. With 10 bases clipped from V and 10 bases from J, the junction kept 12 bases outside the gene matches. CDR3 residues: CATTRQGPAEQFF. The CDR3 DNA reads TGTGCCACCACAAGACAGGGGCCCGCCGAGCAGTTCTTC.

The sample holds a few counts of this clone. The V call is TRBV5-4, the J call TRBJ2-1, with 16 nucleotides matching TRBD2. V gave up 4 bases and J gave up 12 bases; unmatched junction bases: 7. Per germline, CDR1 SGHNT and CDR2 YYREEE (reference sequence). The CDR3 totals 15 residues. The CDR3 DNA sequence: TGTGCCAGCAGCGGTGGGACTAGCGGGAGGGCAAGGCAGTTCTTC. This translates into CASSGGTSGRARQFF.

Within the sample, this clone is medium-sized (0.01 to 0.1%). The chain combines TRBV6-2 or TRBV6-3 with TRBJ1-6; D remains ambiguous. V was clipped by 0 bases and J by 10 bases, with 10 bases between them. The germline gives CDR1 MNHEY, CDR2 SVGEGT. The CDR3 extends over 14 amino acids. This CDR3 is CASSYSTTGSPLHF. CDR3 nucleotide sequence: TGTGCCAGCAGTTACTCTACGACGGGATCACCCCTCCACTTT.

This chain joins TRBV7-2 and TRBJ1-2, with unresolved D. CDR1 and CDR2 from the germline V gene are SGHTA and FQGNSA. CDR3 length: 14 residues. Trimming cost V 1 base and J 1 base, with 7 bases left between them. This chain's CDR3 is CASSLGVYNYGYTF. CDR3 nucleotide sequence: TGTGCCAGCAGCTTAGGAGTCTATAACTATGGCTACACCTTC. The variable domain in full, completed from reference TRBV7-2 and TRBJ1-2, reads GAGVSQSPSNKVTEKGKDVELRCDPISGHTALYWYRQSLGQGLEFLIYFQGNSAPDKSGLPSDRFSAERTGGSVSTLTIQRTQQEDSAVYLCASSLGVYNYGYTFGSGTRLTVV.

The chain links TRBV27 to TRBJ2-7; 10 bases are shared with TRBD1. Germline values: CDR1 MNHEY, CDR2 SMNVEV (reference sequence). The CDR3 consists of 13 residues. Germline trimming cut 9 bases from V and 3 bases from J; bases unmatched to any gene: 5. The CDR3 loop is CASPGQGIYEQYF. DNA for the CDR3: TGTGCCAGTCCGGGACAGGGGATCTACGAGCAGTACTTC.

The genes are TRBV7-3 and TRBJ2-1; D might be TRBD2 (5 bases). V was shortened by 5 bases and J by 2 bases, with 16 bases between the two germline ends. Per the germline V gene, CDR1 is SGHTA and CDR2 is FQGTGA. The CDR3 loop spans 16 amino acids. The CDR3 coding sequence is TGTGCCAGCAGCCCCCGGGGAGCTTCCGCCTACAATGAGCAGTTCTTC. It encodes CASSPRGASAYNEQFF.

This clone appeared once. CDR3 sequence reads: CASSQLAGVSNEQFF. CDR3 DNA: TGTGCCAGCAGCCAACTAGCGGGAGTAAGTAATGAGCAGTTCTTC. The gene calls are TRBV3-1 (or the pseudogene TRBV3-2) and TRBJ2-1, with 10 nucleotides matching TRBD2. CDR3 size: 15 residues. CDR1 is LGHDT and CDR2 is YNNKEL in the germline V gene (reference sequence). Losses at the gene ends were 2 bases for V and 7 bases for J; bases not matched to a gene: 5.

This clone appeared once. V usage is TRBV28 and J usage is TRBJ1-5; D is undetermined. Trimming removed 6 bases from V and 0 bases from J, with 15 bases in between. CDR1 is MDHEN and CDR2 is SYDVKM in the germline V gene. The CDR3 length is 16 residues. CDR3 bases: TGTGCCAGCAGCCGGCCGTGGGCAGATAGCAATCAGCCCCAGCATTTT. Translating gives CASSRPWADSNQPQHF.

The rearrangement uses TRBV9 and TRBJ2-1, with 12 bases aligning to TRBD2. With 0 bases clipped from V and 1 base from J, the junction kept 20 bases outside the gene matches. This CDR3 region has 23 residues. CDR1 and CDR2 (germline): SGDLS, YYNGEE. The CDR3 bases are TGTGCCAGCAGCGTAGGGACGGGAACCCCGGGACTAGCGGGTCCAAGTTCCTACAATGAGCAGTTCTTC. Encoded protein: CASSVGTGTPGLAGPSSYNEQFF.

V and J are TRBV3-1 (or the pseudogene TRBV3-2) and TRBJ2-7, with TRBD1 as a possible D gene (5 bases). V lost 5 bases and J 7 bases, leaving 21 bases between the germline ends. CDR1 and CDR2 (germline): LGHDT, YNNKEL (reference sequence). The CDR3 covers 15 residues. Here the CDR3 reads CASSKPHAGFGEQYF. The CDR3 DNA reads TGTGCCAGCAGCAAGCCCCACGCAGGGTTCGGGGAGCAGTACTTC.

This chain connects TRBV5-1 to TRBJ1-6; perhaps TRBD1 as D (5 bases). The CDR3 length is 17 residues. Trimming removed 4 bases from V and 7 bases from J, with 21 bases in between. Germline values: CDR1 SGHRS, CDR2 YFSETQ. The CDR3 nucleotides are TGCGCCAGCAGCCTGATCACACCGGGGGTTCCGAATTCACCCCTCCACTTT. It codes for CASSLITPGVPNSPLHF.

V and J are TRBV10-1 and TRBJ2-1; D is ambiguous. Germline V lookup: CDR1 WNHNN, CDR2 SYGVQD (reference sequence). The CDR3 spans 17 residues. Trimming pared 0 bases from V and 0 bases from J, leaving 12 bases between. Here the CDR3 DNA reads TGCGCCAGCAGTGAGTCCCTGACTGGCAACTCCTACAATGAGCAGTTCTTC. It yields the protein CASSESLTGNSYNEQFF.

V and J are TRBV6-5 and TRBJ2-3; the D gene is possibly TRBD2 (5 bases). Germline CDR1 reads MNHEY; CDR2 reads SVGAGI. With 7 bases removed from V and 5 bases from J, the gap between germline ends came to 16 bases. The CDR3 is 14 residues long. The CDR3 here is CASNGRVRRDTQYF. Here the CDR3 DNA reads TGTGCCAGCAATGGGCGGGTTCGAAGAGATACGCAGTATTTT.

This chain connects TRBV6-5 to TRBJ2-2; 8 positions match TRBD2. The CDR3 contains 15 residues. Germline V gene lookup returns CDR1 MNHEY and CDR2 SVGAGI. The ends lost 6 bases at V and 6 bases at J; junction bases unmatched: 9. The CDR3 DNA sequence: TGTGCCAGCAGACCGAGCGGGAGTAGGTCCGGGGAGCTGTTTTTT. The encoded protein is CASRPSGSRSGELFF.

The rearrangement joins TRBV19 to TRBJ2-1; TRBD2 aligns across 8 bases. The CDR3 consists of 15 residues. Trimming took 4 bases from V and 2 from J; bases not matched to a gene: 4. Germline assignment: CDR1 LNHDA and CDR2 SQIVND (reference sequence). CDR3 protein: CASSTGLAPYNEQFF. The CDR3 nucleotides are TGTGCCAGTAGTACCGGACTAGCACCCTACAATGAGCAGTTCTTC.

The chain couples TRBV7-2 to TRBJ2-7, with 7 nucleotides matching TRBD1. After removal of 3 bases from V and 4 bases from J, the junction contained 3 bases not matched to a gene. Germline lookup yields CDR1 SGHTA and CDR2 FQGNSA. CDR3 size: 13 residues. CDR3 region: CASSFGTEYEQYF. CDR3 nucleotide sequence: TGTGCCAGCAGCTTCGGGACAGAATACGAGCAGTACTTC.

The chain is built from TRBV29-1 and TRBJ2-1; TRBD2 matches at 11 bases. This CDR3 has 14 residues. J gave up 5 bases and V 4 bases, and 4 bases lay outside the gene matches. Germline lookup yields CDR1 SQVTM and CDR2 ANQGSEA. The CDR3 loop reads CSVVAGGLHNEQFF. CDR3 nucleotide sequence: TGCAGCGTTGTAGCGGGAGGGCTGCACAATGAGCAGTTCTTC.

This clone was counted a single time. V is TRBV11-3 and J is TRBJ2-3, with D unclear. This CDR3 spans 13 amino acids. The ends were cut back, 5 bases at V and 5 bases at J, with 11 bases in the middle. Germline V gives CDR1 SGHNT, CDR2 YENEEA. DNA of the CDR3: TGTGCCAGCAGCCCGTCCCCACAAGATACGCAGTATTTT. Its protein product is CASSPSPQDTQYF. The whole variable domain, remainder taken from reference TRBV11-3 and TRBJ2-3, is EAGVVQSPRYKIIEKKQPVAFWCNPISGHNTLYWYLQNLGQGPELLIRYENEEAVDDSQLPKDRFSAERLKGVDSTLKIQPAELGDSAVYLCASSPSPQDTQYFGPGTRLTVL.

The CDR3 DNA sequence: TGCAGCGTTGATCTGTCAGGGGACTATGGCTACACCTTC. Residues: CSVDLSGDYGYTF. This chain joins TRBV29-1 and TRBJ1-2; possible D gene TRBD1, 6 bases. The CDR3 sequence is 13 residues long. The germline V and J ends were trimmed by 3 bases and 3 bases, with 11 bases remaining between them. Germline V gives CDR1 SQVTM, CDR2 ANQGSEA. Supplemented by reference TRBV29-1 and TRBJ1-2, the full variable domain reads SAVISQKPSRDICQRGTSLTIQCQVDSQVTMMFWYRQQPGQSLTLIATANQGSEATYESGFVIDKFPISRPNLTFSTLTVSNMSPEDSSIYLCSVDLSGDYGYTFGSGTRLTVV.

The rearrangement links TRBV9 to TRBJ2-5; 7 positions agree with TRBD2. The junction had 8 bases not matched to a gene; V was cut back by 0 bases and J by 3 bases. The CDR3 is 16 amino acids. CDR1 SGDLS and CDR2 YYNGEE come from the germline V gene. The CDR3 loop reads CASSVDGTRGEETQYF. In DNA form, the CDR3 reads TGTGCCAGCAGCGTAGACGGGACCCGGGGGGAAGAGACCCAGTACTTC.

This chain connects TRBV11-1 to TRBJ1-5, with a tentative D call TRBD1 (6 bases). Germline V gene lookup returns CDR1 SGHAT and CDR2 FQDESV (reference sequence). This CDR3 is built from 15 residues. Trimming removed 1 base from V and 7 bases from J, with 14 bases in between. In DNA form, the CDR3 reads TGTGCCAGCAGCTTAGGACCAGGGGAGGGACAGCCCCAGCATTTT. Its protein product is CASSLGPGEGQPQHF. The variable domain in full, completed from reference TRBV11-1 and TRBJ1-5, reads EAEVAQSPRYKITEKSQAVAFWCDPISGHATLYWYRQILGQGPELLVQFQDESVVDDSQLPKDRFSAERLKGVDSTLKIQPAELGDSAMYLCASSLGPGEGQPQHFGDGTRLSIL.

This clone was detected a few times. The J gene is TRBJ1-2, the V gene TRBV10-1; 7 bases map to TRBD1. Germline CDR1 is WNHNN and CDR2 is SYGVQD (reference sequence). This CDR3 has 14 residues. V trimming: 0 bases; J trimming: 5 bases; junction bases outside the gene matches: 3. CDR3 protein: CASSESSGGYGYTF. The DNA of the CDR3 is TGCGCCAGCAGTGAGTCATCAGGGGGATATGGCTACACCTTC.

The CDR3 spells CASSLASTTDTQYF. The CDR3 DNA follows: TGTGCCAGCAGTCTAGCGTCAACCACAGATACGCAGTATTTT. The chain combines TRBV7-3 with TRBJ2-3; D is possibly TRBD2 (6 bases). V lost 6 bases, J lost 2 bases, and 12 bases lay in between. Germline V CDR1 and CDR2: SGHTA, FQGTGA. This CDR3 spans 14 amino acids.

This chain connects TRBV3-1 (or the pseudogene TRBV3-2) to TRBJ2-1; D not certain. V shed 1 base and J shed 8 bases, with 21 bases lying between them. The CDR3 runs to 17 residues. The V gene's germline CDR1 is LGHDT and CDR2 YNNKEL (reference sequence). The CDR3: CASSQGLTVLRSDEQFF. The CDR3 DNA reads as TGTGCCAGCAGCCAAGGGCTGACTGTTTTGCGATCCGATGAGCAGTTCTTC.

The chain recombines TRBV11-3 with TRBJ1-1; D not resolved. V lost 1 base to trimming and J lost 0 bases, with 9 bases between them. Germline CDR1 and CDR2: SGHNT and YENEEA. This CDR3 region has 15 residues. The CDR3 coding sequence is TGTGCCAGCAGCTTAGGGGCAGGTATGAACACTGAAGCTTTCTTT. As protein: CASSLGAGMNTEAFF.

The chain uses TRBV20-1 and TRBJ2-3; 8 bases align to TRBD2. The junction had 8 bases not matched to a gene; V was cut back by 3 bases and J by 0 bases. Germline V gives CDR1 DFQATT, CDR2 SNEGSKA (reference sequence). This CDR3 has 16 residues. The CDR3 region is CSASIGLALSTDTQYF. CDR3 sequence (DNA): TGCAGTGCTAGTATAGGACTAGCACTTAGCACAGATACGCAGTATTTT.